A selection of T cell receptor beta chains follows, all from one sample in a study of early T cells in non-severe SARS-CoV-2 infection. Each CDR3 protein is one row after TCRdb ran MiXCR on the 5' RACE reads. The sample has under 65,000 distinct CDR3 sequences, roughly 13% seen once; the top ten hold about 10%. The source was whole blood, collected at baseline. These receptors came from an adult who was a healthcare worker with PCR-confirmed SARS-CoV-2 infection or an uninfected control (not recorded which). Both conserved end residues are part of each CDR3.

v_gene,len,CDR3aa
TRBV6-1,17,CASRGLERGALQETQYF
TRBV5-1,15,CASSLARERGTEAFF
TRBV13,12,CASSLGRGEQYF
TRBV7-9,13,CASSTVLGPGLFF
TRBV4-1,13,CASSQERVTEAFF
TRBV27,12,CASSITGKTQYF
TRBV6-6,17,CASSYSGLAGGGDEQFF
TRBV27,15,CASSLTGGGGQPQHF
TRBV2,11,CASSTGGEQYF
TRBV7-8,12,CASSLLGDTQYF
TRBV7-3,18,CASSITGGPFSGANVLTF
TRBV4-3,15,CVSSQEPGGTDTQYF
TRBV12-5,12,CASGFAGYEAFF
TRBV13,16,CASSPEGGKIKDTQYF
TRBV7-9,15,CASTLRGGSGNTIYF
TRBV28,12,CASSLMQDTQYF
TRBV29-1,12,CSVVEGTYEQYF
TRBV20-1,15,CSARDPGLPSNEQFF
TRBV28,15,CASSQTGNYNSPLHF
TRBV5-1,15,CASSLGPPGRDEQYF
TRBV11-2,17,CASSLDRDARYNSPLHF
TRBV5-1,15,CASSIQTSGVNEQFF
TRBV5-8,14,CASSWEVAKNIQYF
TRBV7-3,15,CASSFDGANTGELFF
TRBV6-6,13,CASSIAGGNPQHF
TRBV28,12,CASSLPTDTQYF
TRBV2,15,CASSGRTGVPYGYTF
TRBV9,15,CASSATGGSNQPQHF
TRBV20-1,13,CSARTDSNQPQHF